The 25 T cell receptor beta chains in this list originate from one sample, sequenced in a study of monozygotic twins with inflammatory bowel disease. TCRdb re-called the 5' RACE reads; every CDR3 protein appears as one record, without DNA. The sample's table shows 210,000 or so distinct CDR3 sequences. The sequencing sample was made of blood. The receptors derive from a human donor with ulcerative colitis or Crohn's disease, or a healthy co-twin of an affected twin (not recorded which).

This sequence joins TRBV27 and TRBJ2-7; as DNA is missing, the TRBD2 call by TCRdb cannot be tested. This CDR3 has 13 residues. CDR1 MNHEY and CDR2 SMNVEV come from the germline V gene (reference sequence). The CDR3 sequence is CASSPSARVEQYF.

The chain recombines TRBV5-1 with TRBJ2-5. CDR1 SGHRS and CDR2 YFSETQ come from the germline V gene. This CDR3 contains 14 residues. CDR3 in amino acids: CASSLTGFQETQYF.

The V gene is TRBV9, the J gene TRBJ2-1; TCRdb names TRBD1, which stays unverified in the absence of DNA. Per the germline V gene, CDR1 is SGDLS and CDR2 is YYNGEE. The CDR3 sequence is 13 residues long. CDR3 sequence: CASSVEAQGKGFF.

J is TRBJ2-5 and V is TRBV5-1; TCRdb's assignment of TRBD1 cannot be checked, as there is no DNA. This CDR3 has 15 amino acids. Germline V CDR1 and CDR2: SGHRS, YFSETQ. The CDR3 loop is CASSLQDSILETQYF. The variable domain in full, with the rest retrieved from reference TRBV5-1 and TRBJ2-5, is KAGVTQTPRYLIKTRGQQVTLSCSPISGHRSVSWYQQTPGQGLQFLFEYFSETQRNKGNFPGRFSGRQFSNSRSEMNVSTLELGDSALYLCASSLQDSILETQYFGPGTRLLVL.

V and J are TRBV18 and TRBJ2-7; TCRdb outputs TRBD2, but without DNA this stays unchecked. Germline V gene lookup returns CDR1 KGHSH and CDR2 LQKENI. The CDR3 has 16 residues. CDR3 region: CASSPALGEGAYEQYF.

The CDR3 sequence: CASRNGLAGNYGYTF. The rearrangement uses TRBV7-2 and TRBJ1-2; absent DNA, TCRdb's TRBD1 call cannot be checked. Per germline, CDR1 SGHTA and CDR2 FQGNSA. This CDR3 is built from 15 residues.

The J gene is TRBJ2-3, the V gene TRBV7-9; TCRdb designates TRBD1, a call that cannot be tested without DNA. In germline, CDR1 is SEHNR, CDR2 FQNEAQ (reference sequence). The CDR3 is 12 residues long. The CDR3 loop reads CASTQGTDTQYF.

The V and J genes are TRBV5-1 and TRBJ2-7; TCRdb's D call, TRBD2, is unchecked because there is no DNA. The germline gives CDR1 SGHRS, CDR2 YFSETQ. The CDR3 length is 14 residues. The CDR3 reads CASSPTSNLNEQYF.

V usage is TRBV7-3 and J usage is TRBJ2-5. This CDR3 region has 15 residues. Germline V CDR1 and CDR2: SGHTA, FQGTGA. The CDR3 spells CASSLSGGYQETQYF.

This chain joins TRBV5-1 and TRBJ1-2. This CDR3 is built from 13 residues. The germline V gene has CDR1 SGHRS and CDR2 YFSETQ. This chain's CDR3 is CASSLGEAYGYTF.

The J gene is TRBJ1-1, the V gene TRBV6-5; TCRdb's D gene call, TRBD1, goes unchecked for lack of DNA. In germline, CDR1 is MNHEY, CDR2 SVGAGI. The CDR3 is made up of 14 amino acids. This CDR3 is CASSYSGGSTEAFF.

The CDR3 loop is CASSPQGTDTQYF. The chain links TRBV12-3 or TRBV12-4 to TRBJ2-3. The CDR3 loop spans 13 amino acids.

CDR3 loop: CSLSGRARDTQYF. This chain joins TRBV20-1 and TRBJ2-3; absent DNA, TCRdb's TRBD2 call cannot be checked. This CDR3 region has 13 residues. Per germline, CDR1 DFQATT and CDR2 SNEGSKA (reference sequence).

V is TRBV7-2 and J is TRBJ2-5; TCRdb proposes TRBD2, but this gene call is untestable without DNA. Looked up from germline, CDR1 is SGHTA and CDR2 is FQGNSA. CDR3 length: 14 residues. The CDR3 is CASSWGAGQETQYF.

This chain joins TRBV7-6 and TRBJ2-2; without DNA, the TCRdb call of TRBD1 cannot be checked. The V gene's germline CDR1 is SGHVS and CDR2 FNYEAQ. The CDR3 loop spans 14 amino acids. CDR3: CASSSDRATGELFF.

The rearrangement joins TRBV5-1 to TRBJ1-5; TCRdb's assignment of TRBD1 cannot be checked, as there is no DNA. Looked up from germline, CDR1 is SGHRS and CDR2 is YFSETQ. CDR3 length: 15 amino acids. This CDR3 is CASSLEGARDQPQHF.

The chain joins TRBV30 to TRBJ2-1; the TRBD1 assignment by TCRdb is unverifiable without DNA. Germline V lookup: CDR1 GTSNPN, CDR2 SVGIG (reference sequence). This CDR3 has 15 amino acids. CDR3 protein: CAWSVWAGSRGEQFF.

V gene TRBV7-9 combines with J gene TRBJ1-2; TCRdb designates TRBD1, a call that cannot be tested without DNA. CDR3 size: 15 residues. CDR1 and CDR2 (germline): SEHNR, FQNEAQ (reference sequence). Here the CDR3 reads CASSLLDRPDYGYTF.

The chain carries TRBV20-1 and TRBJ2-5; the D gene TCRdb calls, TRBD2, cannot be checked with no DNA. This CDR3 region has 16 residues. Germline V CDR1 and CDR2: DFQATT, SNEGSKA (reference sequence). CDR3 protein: CSAKKGTAAAQETQYF.

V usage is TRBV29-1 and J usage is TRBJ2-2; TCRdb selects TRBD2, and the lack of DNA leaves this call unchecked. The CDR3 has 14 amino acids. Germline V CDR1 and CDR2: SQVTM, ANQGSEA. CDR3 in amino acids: CSVLAGESTGELFF.

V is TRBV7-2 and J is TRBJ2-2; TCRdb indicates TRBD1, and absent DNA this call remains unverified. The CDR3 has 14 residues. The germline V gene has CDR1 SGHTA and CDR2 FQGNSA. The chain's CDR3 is CASCSGGGTGELFF. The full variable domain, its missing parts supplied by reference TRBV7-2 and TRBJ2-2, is GAGVSQSPSNKVTEKGKDVELRCDPISGHTALYWYRQSLGQGLEFLIYFQGNSAPDKSGLPSDRFSAERTGGSVSTLTIQRTQQEDSAVYLCASCSGGGTGELFFGEGSRLTVL.

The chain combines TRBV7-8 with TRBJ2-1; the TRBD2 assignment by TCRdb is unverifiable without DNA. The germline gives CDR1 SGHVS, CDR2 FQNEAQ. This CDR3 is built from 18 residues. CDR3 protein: CASRAGLAGGPLDNEQFF.

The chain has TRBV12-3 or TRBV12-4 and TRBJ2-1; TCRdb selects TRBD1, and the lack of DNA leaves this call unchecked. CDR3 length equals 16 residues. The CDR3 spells CASRPSGQGLTNEQFF.

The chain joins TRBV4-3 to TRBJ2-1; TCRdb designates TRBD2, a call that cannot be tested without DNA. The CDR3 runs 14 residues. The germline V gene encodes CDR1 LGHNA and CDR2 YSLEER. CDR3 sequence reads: CASSPGLAVPEQFF.

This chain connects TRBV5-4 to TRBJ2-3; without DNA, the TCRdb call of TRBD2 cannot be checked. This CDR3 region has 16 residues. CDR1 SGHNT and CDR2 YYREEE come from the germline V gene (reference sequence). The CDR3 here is CASSAGWGSVSDTQYF. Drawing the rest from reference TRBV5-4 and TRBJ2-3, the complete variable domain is ETGVTQSPTHLIKTRGQQVTLRCSSQSGHNTVSWYQQALGQGPQFIFQYYREEENGRGNFPPRFSGLQFPNYSSELNVNALELDDSALYLCASSAGWGSVSDTQYFGPGTRLTVL.